This T cell receptor (beta chain) was observed in a study of blood T cell repertoires in COVID-19. Only in-frame clones appear in the TCRdb table, and some are missing; sequencing was by immunoSEQ multiplex PCR. The top ten clones hold around 0.9% of a sample with 250,000 to 300,000 clones, 70% to 90% of them seen once. Between the trimmed V and J ends, which lost 3 bases and 2 bases, there was a span of 11 bases. This CDR3 contains 14 residues. Germline V CDR1 and CDR2: LNHDA, SQIVND (reference sequence). The chain combines TRBV19 with TRBJ2-7; D possibly corresponds to TRBD2 (5 bases). The source material was PBMCs or T cells enriched from blood (not recorded which). The receptor was isolated from a woman in her twenties or thirties who had recovered from COVID-19. The CDR3 bases are TGTGCCAGTAGTATCGCAGCGGATACCTACGAGCAGTACTTC. Encoded protein: CASSIAADTYEQYF.